This T cell receptor (beta chain) was identified in a study of molecular identifiers for immune sequencing clone quantification. The CDR3 runs 11 residues. CDR1 is GTSNPN and CDR2 is SVGIG in the germline V gene (reference sequence). With 5 bases removed from V and 4 bases from J, the gap between germline ends came to 8 bases. This clonotype was counted only a few times. The sorting of naive CD8 T cells used the CD8+CD4-CCR7+CD45RA+ phenotype. Preparation methods for the bulk TCR libraries were those previously described, with listed TCR primers. TCRdb fed the PCR reads into MiXCR, producing one record per CDR3 protein. Found here are about 630,000 distinct CDR3 sequences, 25% of them singletons; the top ten hold roughly 0.83%.

Material: naive CD8+ T cells from blood, with Jurkat cell RNA spiked in. Subset indicated: FACS-sorted CD8+CD4-CCR7+CD45RA+ naive T cells. V is TRBV30 and J is TRBJ1-1; D uncertain. The TCR was taken from a human donor in good health. Some libraries in this study had Jurkat cell RNA spiked in. The CDR3 DNA reads TGTGCCTGGGAATGGGCCACTGAAGCTTTCTTT. Its protein product is CAWEWATEAFF.